This is a list of T cell receptor beta chains from one sample in a study of cytomegalovirus exposure and HLA in healthy donors. Only in-frame clones appear in the TCRdb table, and some are missing; sequencing was by immunoSEQ multiplex PCR. Of 120,000 to 150,000 clones listed, more than 60% are singletons. The material sequenced was PBMCs. Receptors originate from an older woman in good health and CMV-seronegative. The CDR3 runs from the conserved cysteine through the conserved F or W. Fields, in order: J gene, D gene, clone size, V gene, CDR3 DNA, CDR3 protein. The D gene is left open where the match is weak. A row's size may be missing; if present it is once, few, many or a size class.

TRBJ2-1,TRBD2,NA,TRBV27,TGTGCCAGCAGTTTATCAGGCGGGAGGGCAGACAATGAGCAGTTCTTC,CASSLSGGRADNEQFF
TRBJ1-5,NA,NA,TRBV28,TGTGCCAGCAGCGACAGACCGCTGTATCAGCCCCAGCATTTT,CASSDRPLYQPQHF
TRBJ2-2,TRBD2,NA,TRBV16,TGTGCCAGCAGCCCAGGAGGGAGGGGCCCGAACACCGGGGAGCTGTTTTTT,CASSPGGRGPNTGELFF
TRBJ2-7,NA,NA,TRBV5-6,TGTGCCAGCCGCTATGGGGCGTCCTACGAGCAGTACTTC,CASRYGASYEQYF
TRBJ2-2,TRBD2,NA,TRBV5-1,TGCGCCAGCAGCTTGGCTGCGGGAGTCACCGGGGAGCTGTTTTTT,CASSLAAGVTGELFF
TRBJ1-4,NA,NA,TRBV19,TGTGCCAGTAGTGACTGGCAGCTACTGTTTTTT,CASSDWQLLFF
TRBJ1-6,NA,NA,TRBV7-2,TGTGCCAGCAGCTTATTAGGGAGGGAAAGCTCCTATAATTCACCCCTCCACTTT,CASSLLGRESSYNSPLHF
TRBJ2-3,NA,NA,TRBV5-4,TGTGCCAGCAGAAACCAGCGGGCTAGCACAGATACGCAGTATTTT,CASRNQRASTDTQYF
TRBJ1-1,NA,NA,TRBV7-3,TGTGCCAGCAGCTCAGCAGGGAACACTGAAGCTTTCTTT,CASSSAGNTEAFF
TRBJ2-5,NA,NA,TRBV10-1,TGCGCCACCCCGGGGGTGGTTGCCCAGTACTTC,CATPGVVAQYF
TRBJ1-2,TRBD1,NA,TRBV11-2,TGTGCCAGCAGCCCTGACAGGGTGGTGGGATACACCTTC,CASSPDRVVGYTF
TRBJ2-3,NA,NA,TRBV6-1,TGTGCCAGCAGACAGACAGATACGCAGTATTTT,CASRQTDTQYF
TRBJ1-1,TRBD1,NA,TRBV18,TGTGCCAGCTCACCATCCAACAGGGGGCGCGCTGAAGCTTTCTTT,CASSPSNRGRAEAFF
TRBJ2-3,TRBD1,NA,TRBV5-8,TGTGCCAGCAGCCTGGGACAGGGCGCAGATACGCAGTATTTT,CASSLGQGADTQYF
TRBJ1-1,TRBD1,NA,TRBV29-1,TGCAGCGTTGTAGGGCAGGGGGCACGTAGTGAAGCTTTCTTT,CSVVGQGARSEAFF
TRBJ1-2,NA,NA,TRBV28,TGTGCCAGCAGTTTAGGTGGAGGTCAGAACTATGGCTACACCTTC,CASSLGGGQNYGYTF
TRBJ1-1,TRBD1,NA,TRBV28,TGTGCCAGCAGTTTGGCCGGGACAGGGAGTATGAACACTGAAGCTTTCTTT,CASSLAGTGSMNTEAFF
TRBJ2-7,NA,few,TRBV6-5,TGTGCCAGCAGCCCAGGCAGGGCAATCTCCTACGAGCAGTACTTC,CASSPGRAISYEQYF
TRBJ1-2,TRBD1,NA,TRBV4-3,TGCGCCAGCAGCCAGGGACAGGGACCTAACTATGGCTACACCTTC,CASSQGQGPNYGYTF
TRBJ2-1,TRBD2,few,TRBV18,TGTGCCAGCTCCGCCAGCGGGGGGCGGAGCTCCTACAATGAGCAGTTCTTC,CASSASGGRSSYNEQFF
TRBJ2-3,TRBD2,few,TRBV9,TGTGCCAGCAGCGCCGCCGGGGGGGCAGATACGCAGTATTTT,CASSAAGGADTQYF
TRBJ2-3,TRBD2,few,TRBV28,TGTGCCAGCAGCCGTAGCGGGAGGGGTAGCACAGATACGCAGTATTTT,CASSRSGRGSTDTQYF
TRBJ2-1,TRBD2,NA,TRBV5-4,TGTGCCAGCAGCTGGACTAGTTCCAATGAGCAGTTCTTC,CASSWTSSNEQFF
TRBJ2-5,NA,NA,TRBV29-1,TGCAGCGTTGAAGGCCTCCCGGGGAAAAGAAAGACCCAGTACTTC,CSVEGLPGKRKTQYF
TRBJ2-1,TRBD1,NA,TRBV4-2,TGTGCCAGCAGCCAAGAGAACCAGGGGGCGCGAAATGAGCAGTTCTTC,CASSQENQGARNEQFF
TRBJ2-7,TRBD1,NA,TRBV19,TGTGCCAGTAGTATTAATACAGGGGTGGCCTACGAGCAGTACTTC,CASSINTGVAYEQYF
TRBJ1-2,TRBD1,NA,TRBV6-5,TGTGCCAGCAGTCCAGGGGCAAGTAGGGGGCATGGCTACACCTTC,CASSPGASRGHGYTF
TRBJ2-5,TRBD1,NA,TRBV19,TGTGCCAGTAGTATCAGCTCAGGGGGCCTGGAGACCCAGTACTTC,CASSISSGGLETQYF
TRBJ2-3,TRBD2,NA,TRBV7-8,TGTGCCAGCAGCTTAGCTGGACGGGGGGGCGGAGATACGCAGTATTTT,CASSLAGRGGGDTQYF
TRBJ2-3,TRBD2,NA,TRBV19,TGTGCCAGTAGTATCCGGCGGGAGGGCCTAGATACGCAGTATTTT,CASSIRREGLDTQYF
TRBJ1-6,NA,few,TRBV7-9,TGTTCCAGCAGCTCCTTTTTATATTCACCCCTCCACTTT,CSSSSFLYSPLHF
TRBJ2-7,TRBD2,NA,TRBV18,TGTGCCAGCTCAACCGGTCTAGCGGGGGGGCCAGTCGAGCAGTACTTC,CASSTGLAGGPVEQYF
TRBJ2-7,NA,NA,TRBV4-3,TGCGCCAGCAGCCAAGATTTAGTTTACGAGCAGTACTTC,CASSQDLVYEQYF
TRBJ1-2,TRBD1,NA,TRBV10-1,TGCGCCAGCGCCAGAGTGGACAGGGGGAGCTATGGCTACACCTTC,CASARVDRGSYGYTF
TRBJ1-5,NA,NA,TRBV28,TGTGCCAGCAGAGGGGGAGGGTATCGCAATCAGCCCCAGCATTTT,CASRGGGYRNQPQHF
TRBJ1-2,TRBD1,NA,TRBV6-6,TGTGCCAGCAGTTACGGGGGACAGGGAGCTAACTATGGCTACACCTTC,CASSYGGQGANYGYTF
TRBJ2-7,TRBD1,NA,TRBV6-5,TGTGCCAGCAGTTACTCGAACTGGGACAGAATCTACGAGCAGTACTTC,CASSYSNWDRIYEQYF
TRBJ2-5,NA,NA,TRBV7-2,TGTGCCAGCAGCCTACTGGGCAGCCAAGAGACCCAGTACTTC,CASSLLGSQETQYF
TRBJ2-5,NA,NA,TRBV7-2,TGTGCCAGCAGCTACAGGAGGGGGGGAGAGACCCAGTACTTC,CASSYRRGGETQYF
TRBJ1-4,NA,NA,TRBV9,TGTGCCAGCAGCGTAGGGGGCAGGGGAGGGGAAAAACTGTTTTTT,CASSVGGRGGEKLFF
TRBJ2-1,TRBD2,NA,TRBV4-1,TGCGCCAGCAGCCAAGAAAGTAGACTAGCGGGAGTTTGGGATGAGCAGTTCTTC,CASSQESRLAGVWDEQFF